The text below deals with one T cell receptor beta chain. The antigen remains undetermined. This sample is part of a study of cytomegalovirus exposure and HLA in healthy donors. Study results and limitations: Most CMV-associated TCR beta chains were later found to appear HLA-restricted. Reportedly, a later analysis found an Asian-associated ancestry cluster had fewer N-insertions than the approximately 670-donor mean. Altogether, 150 to 200 TCR beta chains were recorded as cytomegalovirus-associated.

The PCR was carried out with 60 Vbeta primers and 13 Jbeta primers. Generated by immunoSEQ multiplex PCR, the TCRdb table keeps only in-frame clones and is missing some. The sample holds 100,000 to 120,000 clones; less than 85% are singletons and the top ten take around 8.4%. J lost 5 bases, V lost 1 base, and 3 bases had no gene match. Germline V gene data show CDR1 as SGHTA and CDR2 as FQGNSA. The CDR3 contains 15 residues. This TCR derives from a man aged 35 to 55 in good health and CMV-seropositive. This chain joins TRBV7-2 and TRBJ2-1; TRBD2 aligns across 9 bases. Sequencing was done on a sample of PBMCs. CDR3: CASSLGLAGNNEQFF. CDR3 DNA: TGTGCCAGCAGCTTAGGGCTAGCGGGGAACAATGAGCAGTTCTTC.